This T cell receptor beta chain comes out of a study of regulatory T cells in long-lasting Graves disease. The CDR3 has 10 residues. V lost 8 bases, J lost 7 bases, and 6 bases lay in between. In germline, CDR1 is MNHEY, CDR2 SVGEGT. Arm-PCR of CDR3 regions and iRepertoire HTBI primers were the basis on which TCR beta libraries were built. TCRdb called the multiplex PCR reads again in MiXCR, with one record for every CDR3 protein. The sample lists a few hundred thousand distinct CDR3 sequences, less than 25% occurring once. Specified time point: persistent/refractory GD, antithyroid drugs over 5 years with positive TRAb. The TCR library was made from RNA that had been extracted from PBMCs in TRIzol. Graves' disease diagnoses used American Thyroid Association guidelines. This clonotype was picked up one time.

The gene calls are TRBV6-2 or TRBV6-3 and TRBJ2-4; D is uncertain. This sequence originates from a female donor with Graves disease. This sample comprised peripheral blood mononuclear cells (PBMCs), obtained when the disease was refractory, from a patient treated with antithyroid drugs. DNA of the CDR3: TGTGCCAGCGGGGTGAACATTCAGTACTTC. The encoded protein is CASGVNIQYF.